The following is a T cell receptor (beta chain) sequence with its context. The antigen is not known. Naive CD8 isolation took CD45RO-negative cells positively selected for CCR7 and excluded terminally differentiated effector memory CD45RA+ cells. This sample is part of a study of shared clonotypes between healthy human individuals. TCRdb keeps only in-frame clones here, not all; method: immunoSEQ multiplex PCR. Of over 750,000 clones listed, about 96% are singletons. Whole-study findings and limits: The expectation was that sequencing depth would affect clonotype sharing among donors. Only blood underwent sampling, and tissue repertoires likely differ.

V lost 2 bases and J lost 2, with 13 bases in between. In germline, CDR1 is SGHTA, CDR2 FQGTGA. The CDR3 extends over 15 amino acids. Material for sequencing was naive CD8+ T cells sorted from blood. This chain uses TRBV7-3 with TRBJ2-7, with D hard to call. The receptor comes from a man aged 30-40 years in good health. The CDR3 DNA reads TGTGCCAGCAGCTTATGGGATGGTATTCCCTACGAGCAGTACTTC. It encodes CASSLWDGIPYEQYF.